The 20 T cell receptor beta chains below were found in one sample sequenced in a study of early T cells in non-severe SARS-CoV-2 infection (dated by TCRdb to about 2021). Libraries were made using 5' RACE. The sequencer was a NextSeq 500. In-frame beta chains were kept once TCRdb had trimmed the public reads at Q25 with fastp and called clones with MiXCR. Rows are unified per CDR3 protein, each entry keeping the most common DNA and genes. The sample contains 63,000 or so distinct CDR3 sequences, about an eighth of them found a single time. The ten largest account for 5.7% of the sample. The material was whole blood, obtained at baseline. The receptor source for this set is an adult who was a healthcare worker with PCR-confirmed SARS-CoV-2 infection or an uninfected control (not recorded which).

This clonotype was seen a few times. The gene calls are TRBV4-3 and TRBJ1-1, with D unresolved. Between the trimmed V and J ends, which lost 1 base and 0 bases, there was a span of 6 bases. CDR3 size: 14 residues. Germline V gene data show CDR1 as LGHNA and CDR2 as YSLEER. The CDR3 sequence: CASSQAVLNTEAFF. In nucleotides, the CDR3 is TGCGCCAGCAGCCAAGCGGTTTTGAACACTGAAGCTTTCTTT.

This clonotype came up a few times. The CDR3: CASSMRGRDLGTQYF. The DNA of the CDR3 is TGTGCCAGTAGTATGAGGGGCCGGGATCTTGGGACCCAGTACTTC. The J gene is TRBJ2-5, the V gene TRBV19; either TRBD1 or TRBD2 may fit D (5 bases each). With 3 bases removed from V and 7 bases from J, the gap between germline ends came to 18 bases. CDR1 and CDR2 (germline): LNHDA, SQIVND (reference sequence). The CDR3 is 15 amino acids.

This clonotype came up many times. This chain uses TRBV10-3 with TRBJ2-3; 10 bases map to TRBD1. Germline CDR1 is ENHRY and CDR2 is SYGVKD. This CDR3 has 16 amino acids. Trimming cost V 6 bases and J 4 bases; bases outside gene matches: 10. The CDR3 nucleotides read TGTGCCATCAGAGAACCGACAGGGGGCAGCGCAGATACGCAGTATTTT. Its protein product is CAIREPTGGSADTQYF.

This chain connects TRBV10-3 to TRBJ2-1, with 11 bases aligning to TRBD2. Trimming took 7 bases from V and 9 from J; bases not matched to a gene: 11. Germline values: CDR1 ENHRY, CDR2 SYGVKD. The CDR3 loop spans 15 amino acids. CDR3 in amino acids: CAINKGTSGLFEQFF. The CDR3 region has the DNA TGTGCCATCAATAAAGGGACTAGCGGCTTGTTTGAGCAGTTCTTC.

The rearrangement uses TRBV12-3 or TRBV12-4 and TRBJ2-7; 8 nucleotides match TRBD2. This CDR3 has 14 amino acids. V was clipped by 6 bases and J by 3 bases; unmatched bases: 7. The CDR3 sequence: CASRAGGGIYEQYF. The CDR3 DNA sequence: TGTGCCAGCAGGGCCGGGGGGGGAATCTACGAGCAGTACTTC.

V is TRBV7-9 and J is TRBJ1-4; the match to TRBD1 covers 9 bases. Germline V gene data show CDR1 as SEHNR and CDR2 as FQNEAQ (reference sequence). The CDR3 is made up of 12 amino acids. V shed 5 bases and J 14 bases; nucleotides not matched to a gene: 6. The CDR3 reads CASSQSGTGLFF. In nucleotides, the CDR3 is TGTGCCAGCAGCCAGTCCGGGACAGGGCTGTTTTTT.

The CDR3 sequence is CASSPLAGGVTDTQYF. For the CDR3, the DNA is TGTGCCAGCAGCCCACTAGCGGGGGGTGTTACAGATACGCAGTATTTT. The chain employs TRBV6-4 and TRBJ2-3, with 12 bases aligning to TRBD2. With V trimmed by 6 bases and J by 3 bases, 7 bases remained unmatched. CDR1 is MRHNA, CDR2 SNTAGT, per germline. The CDR3 runs 16 residues.

This clonotype was seen only a few times. The rearrangement joins TRBV7-9 to TRBJ2-1; 7 positions match TRBD2. The length of the CDR3 is 15 residues. Trimming cost V 7 bases and J 3 bases; bases outside gene matches: 9. Germline V lookup: CDR1 SEHNR, CDR2 FQNEAQ (reference sequence). Here the CDR3 reads CASIPGSGYYNEQFF. Written as DNA, the CDR3 is TGTGCCAGCATCCCAGGTAGCGGGTACTACAATGAGCAGTTCTTC.

Only a few counts were recorded for this clonotype. The genes are TRBV19 and TRBJ2-1, with 8 bases that match TRBD1. The CDR3 totals 15 residues. V was pared by 4 bases and J by 5 bases, with 7 bases of the junction left unmatched. The germline CDR1 and CDR2 sequences are LNHDA and SQIVND (reference sequence). This chain's CDR3 is CASSTGTGRNNEQFF. CDR3 coding DNA: TGTGCCAGTAGTACGGGGACAGGCCGTAACAATGAGCAGTTCTTC.

This clonotype was detected many times. This chain links TRBV6-1 with TRBJ1-1, with 10 positions matching TRBD1. Germline V gene sequence: CDR1 MNHNS, CDR2 SASEGT. Trimming at V came to 6 bases and at J to 4 bases, leaving 5 bases not matched to a gene. CDR3 length equals 14 residues. CDR3 sequence: CASRWDRGGTEAFF. The CDR3, as DNA: TGTGCCAGCAGGTGGGACAGGGGAGGCACTGAAGCTTTCTTT.

This clonotype showed up just a few times. The chain carries TRBV19 and TRBJ2-6, with D possibly matching TRBD1 (6 bases). Germline V CDR1 and CDR2: LNHDA, SQIVND (reference sequence). Trimming removed 6 bases at V and 0 bases at J, with 15 bases between. The CDR3 loop spans 17 amino acids. In DNA, the CDR3 is TGTGCCAGTAGCCGGACAGTCTTAAGCTCTGGGGCCAACGTCCTGACTTTC. This codes for CASSRTVLSSGANVLTF.

The J gene is TRBJ2-7, the V gene TRBV11-2; D is unclear. The germline gives CDR1 SGHAT, CDR2 FQNNGV. The CDR3 covers 14 residues. V lost 1 base to trimming and J lost 4 bases, with 11 bases between them. The chain's CDR3 is CASSLVSLIYEQYF. CDR3 DNA: TGTGCCAGCAGCTTAGTTTCGCTAATTTACGAGCAGTACTTC.

This clonotype was observed many times. This rearrangement joins TRBV2 to TRBJ2-5, with unresolved D. This CDR3 region has 12 residues. Germline V CDR1 and CDR2: SNHLY, FYNNEI. Trimming removed 8 bases from V and 4 bases from J, with 11 bases in between. CDR3 coding DNA: TGTGCCAGCGTTATTAGTGCAGAGACCCAGTACTTC. This sequence encodes CASVISAETQYF.

The chain carries TRBV6-2 or TRBV6-3 and TRBJ2-1; 9 bases line up with TRBD2. The CDR3 spans 14 residues. The trim removed 6 bases at V and 3 bases at J, leaving 3 bases unmatched. The germline V gene encodes CDR1 MNHEY and CDR2 SVGEGT. The CDR3, as DNA: TGTGCCAGCAGAAGACTAGCGGTCTACAATGAGCAGTTCTTC. Amino acids: CASRRLAVYNEQFF.

J is TRBJ2-7 and V is TRBV6-2 or TRBV6-3, with D perhaps TRBD1 (5 bases). The germline V and J ends were trimmed by 6 bases and 3 bases, with 18 bases remaining between them. Per the germline V gene, CDR1 is MNHEY and CDR2 is SVGEGT. CDR3 size: 15 residues. The CDR3 nucleotides are TGTGCCAGCAGATTGGAAAGGGGTTTCCGCTACGAGCAGTACTTC. Translation: CASRLERGFRYEQYF.

This clonotype was detected ten times or more. The V call is TRBV10-3, the J call TRBJ1-3; a weak D match, TRBD1 (6 bases). V was pared by 2 bases and J by 0 bases, with 14 bases between. Germline V lookup: CDR1 ENHRY, CDR2 SYGVKD. This CDR3 has 17 amino acids. Here the CDR3 DNA reads TGTGCCATCAGTGAGCCTCGGGGGCAGTACTCTGGAAACACCATATATTTT. It translates to CAISEPRGQYSGNTIYF.

Only a few counts were recorded for this clonotype. This chain connects TRBV27 to TRBJ1-1, with D unresolved. The length of the CDR3 is 16 residues. The V gene's germline CDR1 is MNHEY and CDR2 SMNVEV (reference sequence). V gave up 3 bases and J gave up 1 base, with 15 bases separating them. In DNA form, the CDR3 reads TGTGCCAGCAGTTTTATTTTTAGGAGGAGGAACACTGAAGCTTTCTTT. It yields the protein CASSFIFRRRNTEAFF.

This clonotype was counted at least ten times. CDR3 protein: CASSPFGDGELFF. DNA for the CDR3: TGTGCCAGCAGCCCATTTGGCGACGGGGAGCTGTTTTTT. The rearrangement links TRBV5-5 to TRBJ2-2, with unresolved D. CDR1 is SGHKS and CDR2 is YYEKEE in the germline V gene (reference sequence). This CDR3 contains 13 residues. V dropped 4 bases and J dropped 7 bases, with 11 bases sitting between them.

This clonotype was observed a few times. The V call is TRBV12-3 or TRBV12-4, the J call TRBJ1-1; weak D call: TRBD1 (5 bases). There are 15 residues in the CDR3. Trimming removed 6 bases from V and 6 bases from J, with 20 bases in between. The CDR3 bases are TGTGCCAGCAGCCTATTCCAATCAGGGAGATCTGAAGCTTTCTTT. This translates into CASSLFQSGRSEAFF.

This clonotype showed up many times. The rearrangement links TRBV18 to TRBJ1-3; possibly TRBD1 for D (6 bases). The germline V and J ends were trimmed by 4 bases and 9 bases, with 19 bases remaining between them. This CDR3 is built from 15 residues. CDR1 is KGHSH, CDR2 LQKENI, per germline. The CDR3, as DNA: TGTGCCAGCTCACTCGAACGGGCAGGGGAGAGCACCATATATTTT. Protein product: CASSLERAGESTIYF.